What follows describes a single T cell receptor beta chain. Sequenced by immunoSEQ multiplex PCR; TCRdb stores in-frame clones only, minus some. There are 65,000 to 85,000 clones in the sample; 80% to 90% occur only once, and roughly 4% lies in the top ten. The CDR3 extends over 14 amino acids. The germline V gene encodes CDR1 GTSNPN and CDR2 SVGIG (reference sequence). Germline trimming cut 4 bases from V and 0 bases from J; bases unmatched to any gene: 3. The entry originates in a study of blood T cell repertoires in COVID-19. The rearrangement uses TRBV30 and TRBJ1-5, with 7 nucleotides matching TRBD1. The source material was peripheral blood. The TCR comes from a man aged 50 to 60 with active COVID-19. For the CDR3, the DNA is TGTGCCTGGATGGACAGGAATAGCAATCAGCCCCAGCATTTT. Protein product: CAWMDRNSNQPQHF.